Below are 8 T cell receptor beta chains sequenced from a single sample in a study of shared clonotypes between healthy human individuals. TCRdb keeps only in-frame clones here, not all; method: immunoSEQ multiplex PCR. The table has some 2,000,000 clones, 90% to 97% seen once. Sequenced: naive CD4+ T cells sorted from blood. Described subset: CD45RA+ positively selected. All receptors derive from a man between 18 and 35 years old in good health.

This chain connects TRBV28 to TRBJ1-5; 9 bases are a match to TRBD1. V trimming: 5 bases; J trimming: 3 bases; junction bases outside the gene matches: 8. Germline CDR1 MDHEN, CDR2 SYDVKM. CDR3 length: 16 amino acids. CDR3 in DNA: TGTGCCAGCAGTGCTTCGGACAGGGGTCCCAATCAGCCCCAGCATTTT. Translated: CASSASDRGPNQPQHF.

The V call is TRBV30, the J call TRBJ2-3, with D hard to call. Germline assignment: CDR1 GTSNPN and CDR2 SVGIG (reference sequence). The V end was cut by 2 bases, the J end by 3 bases, with 15 bases between. The CDR3 length is 15 residues. In nucleotides, the CDR3 is TGTGCCTGGAGTAAGCTCCTTCCAGGAACAGATACGCAGTATTTT. It is translated as CAWSKLLPGTDTQYF.

A single count supports this clone. This chain links TRBV4-1 with TRBJ2-1; 7 positions match TRBD1. This CDR3 spans 16 amino acids. Germline V gene lookup returns CDR1 MGHRA and CDR2 YSYEKL. Trimming cost V 0 bases and J 3 bases; bases outside gene matches: 5. The CDR3 nucleotides read TGCGCCAGCAGCCAAGAATACAGGGGTAGCTACAATGAGCAGTTCTTC. It specifies CASSQEYRGSYNEQFF.

The chain uses TRBV7-9 and TRBJ2-1, with TRBD1 matching 7 bases. CDR3 size: 14 residues. In germline, CDR1 is SEHNR, CDR2 FQNEAQ (reference sequence). V lost 1 base to trimming and J lost 5 bases; unmatched junction nucleotides: 2. The CDR3 protein is CASSLETGNNEQFF. The DNA of the CDR3 is TGTGCCAGCAGCTTAGAGACAGGGAACAATGAGCAGTTCTTC.

The chain is built from TRBV28 and TRBJ1-5; D ambiguous. The germline gives CDR1 MDHEN, CDR2 SYDVKM. The CDR3 spans 13 residues. V was trimmed by 4 bases and J by 6 bases, leaving 10 bases between them. As DNA, the CDR3 is TGTGCCAGCAGTTCTGTTTGGGTTCAGCCCCAGCATTTT. This codes for CASSSVWVQPQHF.

The chain has TRBV5-1 and TRBJ2-1, with 7 bases that match TRBD1. The CDR3 totals 13 residues. V shed 7 bases, J shed 1 base, and the junction held 2 bases outside the gene matches. Per the germline V gene, CDR1 is SGHRS and CDR2 is YFSETQ. The CDR3 spells CASATGSYNEQFF. CDR3 coding DNA: TGCGCCAGCGCGACAGGGTCCTACAATGAGCAGTTCTTC.

The chain recombines TRBV6-1 with TRBJ2-2; D is undetermined. The V end lost 1 base, the J end lost 0 bases, and 9 bases lay between the germline ends. There are 16 residues in the CDR3. Germline V CDR1 and CDR2: MNHNS, SASEGT. CDR3 bases: TGTGCCAGCAGTGAAGGTCAGTTCCCGAACACCGGGGAGCTGTTTTTT. Amino acid sequence: CASSEGQFPNTGELFF.

The chain joins TRBV6-5 to TRBJ1-6, with D unresolved. The CDR3 loop spans 15 amino acids. Germline V CDR1 and CDR2: MNHEY, SVGAGI. V was pared by 6 bases and J by 1 base, with 10 bases between. The CDR3 nucleotides are TGTGCCAGCAGATCGGGAGTGTCCTATAATTCACCCCTCCACTTT. Its translation is CASRSGVSYNSPLHF.